This T cell receptor (beta chain) was recorded in a study of cytomegalovirus exposure and HLA in healthy donors. This clone was counted a single time. Germline lookup yields CDR1 SEHNR and CDR2 FQNEAQ (reference sequence). V shed 5 bases and J 6 bases; nucleotides not matched to a gene: 4. The CDR3 covers 12 residues. The PCR contained 60 Vbeta and 13 Jbeta primers. Clones were sequenced by immunoSEQ multiplex PCR, and TCRdb holds only the in-frame ones, with some missing. The table records 110,000 to 150,000 clones, roughly three quarters of them present only once. The source of this sequence is a woman between 35 and 50 years old in good health and CMV-seronegative. The V call is TRBV7-9, the J call TRBJ2-7, with 7 positions matching TRBD1. Sequenced material: PBMCs. The DNA for the CDR3 is TGTGCCAGCAGCACTTGGACAGGCGAGCAGTACTTC. Translation gives CASSTWTGEQYF.